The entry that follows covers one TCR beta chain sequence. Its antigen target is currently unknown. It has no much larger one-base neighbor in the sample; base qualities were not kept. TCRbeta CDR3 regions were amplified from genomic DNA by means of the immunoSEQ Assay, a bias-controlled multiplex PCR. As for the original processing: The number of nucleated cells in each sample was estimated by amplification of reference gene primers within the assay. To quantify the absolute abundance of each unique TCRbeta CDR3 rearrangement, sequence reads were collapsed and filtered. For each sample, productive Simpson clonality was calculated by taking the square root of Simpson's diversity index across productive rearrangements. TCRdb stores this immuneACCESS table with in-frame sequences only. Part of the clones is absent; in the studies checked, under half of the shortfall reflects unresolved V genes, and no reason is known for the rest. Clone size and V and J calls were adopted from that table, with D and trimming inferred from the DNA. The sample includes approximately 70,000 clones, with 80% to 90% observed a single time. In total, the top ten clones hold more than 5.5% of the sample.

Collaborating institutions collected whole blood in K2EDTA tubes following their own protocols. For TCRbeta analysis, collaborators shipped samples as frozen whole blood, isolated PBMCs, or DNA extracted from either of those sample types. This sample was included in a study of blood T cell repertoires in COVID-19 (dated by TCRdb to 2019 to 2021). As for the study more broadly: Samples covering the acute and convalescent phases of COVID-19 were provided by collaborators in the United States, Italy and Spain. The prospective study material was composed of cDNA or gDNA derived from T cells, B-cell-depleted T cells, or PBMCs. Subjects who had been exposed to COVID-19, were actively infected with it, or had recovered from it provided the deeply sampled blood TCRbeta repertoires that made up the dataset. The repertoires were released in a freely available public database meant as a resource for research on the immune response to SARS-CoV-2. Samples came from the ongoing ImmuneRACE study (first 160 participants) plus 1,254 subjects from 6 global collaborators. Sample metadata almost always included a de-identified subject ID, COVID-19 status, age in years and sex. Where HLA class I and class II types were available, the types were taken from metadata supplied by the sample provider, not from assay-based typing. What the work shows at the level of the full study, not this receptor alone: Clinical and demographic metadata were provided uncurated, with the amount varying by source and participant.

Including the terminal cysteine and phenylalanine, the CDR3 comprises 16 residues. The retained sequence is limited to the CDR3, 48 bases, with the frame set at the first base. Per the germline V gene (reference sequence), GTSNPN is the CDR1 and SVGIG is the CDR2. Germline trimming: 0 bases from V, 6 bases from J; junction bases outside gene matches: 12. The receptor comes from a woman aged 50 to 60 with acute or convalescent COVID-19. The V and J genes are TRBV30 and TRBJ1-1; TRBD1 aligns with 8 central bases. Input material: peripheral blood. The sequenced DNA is TGTGCCTGGAGTGTATACAGGGGGGGCGTGAGGGCTGAAGCTTTCTTT. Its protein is CAWSVYRGGVRAEAFF.